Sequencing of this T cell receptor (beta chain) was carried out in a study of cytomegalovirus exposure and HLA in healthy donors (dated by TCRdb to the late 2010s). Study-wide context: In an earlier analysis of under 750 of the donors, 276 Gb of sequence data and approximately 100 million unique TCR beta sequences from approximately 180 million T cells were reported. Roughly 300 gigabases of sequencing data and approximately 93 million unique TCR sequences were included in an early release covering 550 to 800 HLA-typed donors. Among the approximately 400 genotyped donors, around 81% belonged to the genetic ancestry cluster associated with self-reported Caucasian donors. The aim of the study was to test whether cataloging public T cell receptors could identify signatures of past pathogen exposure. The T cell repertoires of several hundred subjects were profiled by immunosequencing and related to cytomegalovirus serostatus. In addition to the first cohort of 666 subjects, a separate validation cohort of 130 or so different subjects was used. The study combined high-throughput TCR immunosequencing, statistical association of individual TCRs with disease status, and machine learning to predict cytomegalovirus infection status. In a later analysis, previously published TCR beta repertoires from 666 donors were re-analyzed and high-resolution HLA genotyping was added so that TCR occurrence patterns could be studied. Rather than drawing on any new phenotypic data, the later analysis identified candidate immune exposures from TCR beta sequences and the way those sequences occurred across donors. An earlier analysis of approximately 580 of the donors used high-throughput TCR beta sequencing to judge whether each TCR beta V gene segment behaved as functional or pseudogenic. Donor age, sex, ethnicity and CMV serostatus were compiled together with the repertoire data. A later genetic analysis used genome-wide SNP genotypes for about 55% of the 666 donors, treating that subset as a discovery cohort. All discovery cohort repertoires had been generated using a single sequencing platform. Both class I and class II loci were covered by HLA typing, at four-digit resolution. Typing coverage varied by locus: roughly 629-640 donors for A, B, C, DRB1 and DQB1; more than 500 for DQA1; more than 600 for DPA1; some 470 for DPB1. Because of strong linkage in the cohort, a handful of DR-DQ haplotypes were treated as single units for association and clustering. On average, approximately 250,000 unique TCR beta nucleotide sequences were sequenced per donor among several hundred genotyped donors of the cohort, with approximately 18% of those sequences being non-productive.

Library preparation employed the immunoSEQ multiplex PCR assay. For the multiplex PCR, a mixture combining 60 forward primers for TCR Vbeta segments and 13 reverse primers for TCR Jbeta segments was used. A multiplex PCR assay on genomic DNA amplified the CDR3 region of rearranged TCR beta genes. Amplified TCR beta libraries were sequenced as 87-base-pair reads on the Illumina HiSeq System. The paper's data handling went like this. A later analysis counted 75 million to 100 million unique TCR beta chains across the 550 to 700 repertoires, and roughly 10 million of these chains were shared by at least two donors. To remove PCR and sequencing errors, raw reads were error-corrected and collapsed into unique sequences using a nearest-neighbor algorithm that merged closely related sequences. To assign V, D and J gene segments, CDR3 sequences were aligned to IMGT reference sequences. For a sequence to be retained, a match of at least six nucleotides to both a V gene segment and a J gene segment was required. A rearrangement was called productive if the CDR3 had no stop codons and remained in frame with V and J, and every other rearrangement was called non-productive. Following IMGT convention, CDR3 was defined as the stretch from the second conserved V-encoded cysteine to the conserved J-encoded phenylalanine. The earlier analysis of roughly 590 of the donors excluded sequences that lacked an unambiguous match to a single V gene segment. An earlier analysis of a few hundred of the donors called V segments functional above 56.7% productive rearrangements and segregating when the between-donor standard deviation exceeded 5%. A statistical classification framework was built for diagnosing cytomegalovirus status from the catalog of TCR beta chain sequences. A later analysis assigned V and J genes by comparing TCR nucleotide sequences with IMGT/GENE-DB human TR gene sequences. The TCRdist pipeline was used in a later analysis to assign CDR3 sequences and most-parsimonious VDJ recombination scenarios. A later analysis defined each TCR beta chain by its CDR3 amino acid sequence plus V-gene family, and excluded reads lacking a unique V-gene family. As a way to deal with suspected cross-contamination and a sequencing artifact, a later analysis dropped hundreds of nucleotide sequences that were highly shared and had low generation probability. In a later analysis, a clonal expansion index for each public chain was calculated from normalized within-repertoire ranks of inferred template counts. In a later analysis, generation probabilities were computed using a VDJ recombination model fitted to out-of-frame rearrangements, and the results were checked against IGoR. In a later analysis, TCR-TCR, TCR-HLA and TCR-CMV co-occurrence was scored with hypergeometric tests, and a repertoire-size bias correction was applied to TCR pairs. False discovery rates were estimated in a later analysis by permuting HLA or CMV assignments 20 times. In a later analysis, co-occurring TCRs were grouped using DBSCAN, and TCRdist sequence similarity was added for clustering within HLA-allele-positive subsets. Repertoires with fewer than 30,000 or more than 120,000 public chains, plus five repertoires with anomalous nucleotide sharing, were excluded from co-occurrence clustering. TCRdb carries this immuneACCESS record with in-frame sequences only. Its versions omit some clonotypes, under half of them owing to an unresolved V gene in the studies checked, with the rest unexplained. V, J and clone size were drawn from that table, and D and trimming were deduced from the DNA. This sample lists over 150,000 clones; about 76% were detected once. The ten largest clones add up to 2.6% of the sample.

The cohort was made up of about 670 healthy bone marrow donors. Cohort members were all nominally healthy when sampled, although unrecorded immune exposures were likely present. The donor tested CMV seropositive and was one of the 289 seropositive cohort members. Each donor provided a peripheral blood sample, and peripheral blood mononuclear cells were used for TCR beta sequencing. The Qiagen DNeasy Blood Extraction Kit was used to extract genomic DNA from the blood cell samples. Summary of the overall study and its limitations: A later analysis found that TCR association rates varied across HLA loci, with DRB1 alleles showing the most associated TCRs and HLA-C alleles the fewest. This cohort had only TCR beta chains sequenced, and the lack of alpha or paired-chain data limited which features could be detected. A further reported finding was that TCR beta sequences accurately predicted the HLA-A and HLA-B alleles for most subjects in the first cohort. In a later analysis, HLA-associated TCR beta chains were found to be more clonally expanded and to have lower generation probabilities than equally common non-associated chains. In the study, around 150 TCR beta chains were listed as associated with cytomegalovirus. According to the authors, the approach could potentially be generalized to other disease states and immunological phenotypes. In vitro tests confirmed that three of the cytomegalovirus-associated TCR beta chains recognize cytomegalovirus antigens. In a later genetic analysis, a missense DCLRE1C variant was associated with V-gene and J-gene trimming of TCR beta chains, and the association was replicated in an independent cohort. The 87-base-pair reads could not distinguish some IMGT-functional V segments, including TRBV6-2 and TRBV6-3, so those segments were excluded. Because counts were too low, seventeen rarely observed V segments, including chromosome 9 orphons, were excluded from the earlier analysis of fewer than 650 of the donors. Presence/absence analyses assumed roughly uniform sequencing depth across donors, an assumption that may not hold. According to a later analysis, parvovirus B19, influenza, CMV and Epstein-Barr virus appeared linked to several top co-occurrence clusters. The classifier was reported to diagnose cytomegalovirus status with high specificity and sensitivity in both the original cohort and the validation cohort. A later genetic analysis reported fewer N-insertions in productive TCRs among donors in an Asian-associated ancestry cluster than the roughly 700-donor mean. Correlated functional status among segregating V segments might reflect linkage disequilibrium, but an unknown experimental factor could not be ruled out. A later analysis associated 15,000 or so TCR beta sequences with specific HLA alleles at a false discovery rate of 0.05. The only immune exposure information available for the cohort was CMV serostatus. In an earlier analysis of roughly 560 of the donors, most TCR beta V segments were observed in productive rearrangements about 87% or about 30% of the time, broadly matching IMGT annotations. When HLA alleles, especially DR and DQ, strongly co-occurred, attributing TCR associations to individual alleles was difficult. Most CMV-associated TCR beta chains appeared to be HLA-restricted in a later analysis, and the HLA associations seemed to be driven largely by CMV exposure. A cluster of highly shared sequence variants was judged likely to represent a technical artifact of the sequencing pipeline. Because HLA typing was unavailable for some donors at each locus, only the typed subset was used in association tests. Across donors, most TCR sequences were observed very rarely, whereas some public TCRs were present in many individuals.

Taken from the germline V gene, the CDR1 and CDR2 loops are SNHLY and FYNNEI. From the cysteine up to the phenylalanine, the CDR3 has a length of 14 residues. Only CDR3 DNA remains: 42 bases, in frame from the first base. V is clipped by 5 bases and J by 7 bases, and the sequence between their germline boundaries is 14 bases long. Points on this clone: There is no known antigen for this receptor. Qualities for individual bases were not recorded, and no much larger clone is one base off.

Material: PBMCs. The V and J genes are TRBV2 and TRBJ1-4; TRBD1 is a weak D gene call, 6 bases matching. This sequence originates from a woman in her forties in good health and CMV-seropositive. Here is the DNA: TGTGCCAGCAGTTTAGACAGGAACGGTGAAAAACTGTTTTTT. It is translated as CASSLDRNGEKLFF. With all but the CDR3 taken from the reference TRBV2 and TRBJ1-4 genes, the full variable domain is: EPEVTQTPSHQVTQMGQEVILRCVPISNHLYFYWYRQILGQKVEFLVSFYNNEISEKSEIFDDQFSVERPDGSNFTLKIRSTKLEDSAMYFCASSLDRNGEKLFFGSGTQLSVL.